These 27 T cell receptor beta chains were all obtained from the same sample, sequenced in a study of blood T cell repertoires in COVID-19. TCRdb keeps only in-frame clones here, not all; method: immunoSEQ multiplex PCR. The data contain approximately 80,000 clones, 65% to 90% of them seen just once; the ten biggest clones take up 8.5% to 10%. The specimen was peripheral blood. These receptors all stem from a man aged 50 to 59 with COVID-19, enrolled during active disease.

The CDR3, as DNA: TGTGCCAGCAGTTTAAGGACAGGGAGAAATAGTTACACCTTC. It specifies CASSLRTGRNSYTF. This rearrangement joins TRBV28 to TRBJ1-2; the match to TRBD1 covers 8 bases. V lost 2 bases to trimming and J lost 11 bases; unmatched junction nucleotides: 10. Germline loops: CDR1 MDHEN, CDR2 SYDVKM. This CDR3 is 14 amino acids long.

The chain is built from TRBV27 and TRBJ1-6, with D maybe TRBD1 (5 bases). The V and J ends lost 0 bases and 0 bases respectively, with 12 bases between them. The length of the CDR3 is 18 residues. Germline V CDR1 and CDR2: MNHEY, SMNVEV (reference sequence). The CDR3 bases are TGTGCCAGCAGTTTATCGGGGGGGGAGAGCTCCTATAATTCACCCCTCCACTTT. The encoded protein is CASSLSGGESSYNSPLHF.

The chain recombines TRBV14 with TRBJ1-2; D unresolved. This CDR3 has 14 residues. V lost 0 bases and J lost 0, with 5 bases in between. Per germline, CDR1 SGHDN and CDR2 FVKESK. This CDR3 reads CASSQETTNYGYTF. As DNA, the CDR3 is TGTGCCAGCAGCCAAGAGACAACTAACTATGGCTACACCTTC.

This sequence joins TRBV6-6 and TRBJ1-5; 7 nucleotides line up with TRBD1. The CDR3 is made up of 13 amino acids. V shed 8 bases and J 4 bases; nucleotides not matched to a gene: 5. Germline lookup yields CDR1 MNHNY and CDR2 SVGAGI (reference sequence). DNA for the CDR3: TGTGCCAGCCACCCAGGGGGAAATCAGCCCCAGCATTTT. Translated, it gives CASHPGGNQPQHF.

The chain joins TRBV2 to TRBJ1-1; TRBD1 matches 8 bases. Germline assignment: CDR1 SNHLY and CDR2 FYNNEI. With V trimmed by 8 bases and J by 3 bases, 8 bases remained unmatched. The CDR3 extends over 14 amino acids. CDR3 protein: CASALLDRDTEAFF. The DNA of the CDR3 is TGTGCCAGCGCCCTCCTGGACAGGGACACTGAAGCTTTCTTT. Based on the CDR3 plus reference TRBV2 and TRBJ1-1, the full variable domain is EPEVTQTPSHQVTQMGQEVILRCVPISNHLYFYWYRQILGQKVEFLVSFYNNEISEKSEIFDDQFSVERPDGSNFTLKIRSTKLEDSAMYFCASALLDRDTEAFFGQGTRLTVV.

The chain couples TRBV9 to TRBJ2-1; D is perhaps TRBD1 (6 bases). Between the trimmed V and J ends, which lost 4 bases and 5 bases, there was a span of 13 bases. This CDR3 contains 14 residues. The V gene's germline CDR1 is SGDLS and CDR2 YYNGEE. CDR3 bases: TGTGCCAGCAGCCCGGGGACATGGAACAATGAGCAGTTCTTC. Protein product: CASSPGTWNNEQFF.

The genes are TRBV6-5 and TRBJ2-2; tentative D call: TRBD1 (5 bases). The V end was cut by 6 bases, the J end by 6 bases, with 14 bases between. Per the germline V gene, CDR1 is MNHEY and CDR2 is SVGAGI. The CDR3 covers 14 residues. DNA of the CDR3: TGTGCCAGCAGAATCCAGGGTGATTCCGGGGAGCTGTTTTTT. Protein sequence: CASRIQGDSGELFF.

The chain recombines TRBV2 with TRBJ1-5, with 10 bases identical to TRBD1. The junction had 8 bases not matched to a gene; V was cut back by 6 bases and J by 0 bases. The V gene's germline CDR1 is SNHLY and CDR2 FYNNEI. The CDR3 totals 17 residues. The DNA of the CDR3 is TGTGCCAGCAGCAGGGGGACAGGGGAGTATAGCAATCAGCCCCAGCATTTT. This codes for CASSRGTGEYSNQPQHF.

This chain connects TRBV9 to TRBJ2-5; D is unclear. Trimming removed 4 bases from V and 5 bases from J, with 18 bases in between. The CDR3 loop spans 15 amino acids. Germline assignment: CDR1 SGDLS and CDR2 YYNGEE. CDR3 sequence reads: CASSTLGGPAETQYF. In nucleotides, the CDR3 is TGTGCCAGCAGCACCCTAGGCGGCCCCGCGGAGACCCAGTACTTC. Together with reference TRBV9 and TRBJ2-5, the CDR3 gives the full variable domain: DSGVTQTPKHLITATGQRVTLRCSPRSGDLSVYWYQQSLDQGLQFLIQYYNGEERAKGNILERFSAQQFPDLHSELNLSSLELGDSALYFCASSTLGGPAETQYFGPGTRLLVL.

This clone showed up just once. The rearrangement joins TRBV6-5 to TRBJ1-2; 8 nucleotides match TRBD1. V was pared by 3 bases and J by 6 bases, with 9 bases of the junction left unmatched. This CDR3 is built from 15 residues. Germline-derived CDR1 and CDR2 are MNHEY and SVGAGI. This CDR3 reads CASSYDSGGWNGYTF. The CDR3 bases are TGTGCCAGCAGTTATGATTCAGGGGGCTGGAATGGCTACACCTTC.

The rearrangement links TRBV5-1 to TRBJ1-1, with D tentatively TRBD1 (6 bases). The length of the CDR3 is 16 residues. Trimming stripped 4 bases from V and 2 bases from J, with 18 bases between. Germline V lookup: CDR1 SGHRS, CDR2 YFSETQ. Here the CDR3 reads CASSPIQGEGNTEAFF. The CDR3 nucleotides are TGCGCCAGCAGCCCCATACAGGGAGAAGGAAACACTGAAGCTTTCTTT.

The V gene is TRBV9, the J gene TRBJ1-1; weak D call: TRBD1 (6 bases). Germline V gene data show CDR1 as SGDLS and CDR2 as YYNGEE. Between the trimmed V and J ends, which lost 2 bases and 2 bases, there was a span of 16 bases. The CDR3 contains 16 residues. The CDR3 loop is CASSVLKWGPNTEAFF. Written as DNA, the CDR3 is TGTGCCAGCAGCGTGCTTAAATGGGGGCCTAACACTGAAGCTTTCTTT.

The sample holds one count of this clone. The CDR3, as DNA: TGTGCCTGGAACACCAGAGGCCCAGAGACCCAGTACTTC. Translation: CAWNTRGPETQYF. The rearrangement links TRBV30 to TRBJ2-5, with no clear D. CDR1 and CDR2 (germline): GTSNPN, SVGIG (reference sequence). CDR3 length equals 13 residues. The V and J ends lost 4 bases and 4 bases respectively, with 13 bases between them.

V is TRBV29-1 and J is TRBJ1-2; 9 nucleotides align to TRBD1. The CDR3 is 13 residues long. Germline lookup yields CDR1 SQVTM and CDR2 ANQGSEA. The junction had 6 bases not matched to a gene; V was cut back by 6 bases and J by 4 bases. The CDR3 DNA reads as TGCAGCGTAGGGACAGGGTATGGCTATGGCTACACCTTC. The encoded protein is CSVGTGYGYGYTF.

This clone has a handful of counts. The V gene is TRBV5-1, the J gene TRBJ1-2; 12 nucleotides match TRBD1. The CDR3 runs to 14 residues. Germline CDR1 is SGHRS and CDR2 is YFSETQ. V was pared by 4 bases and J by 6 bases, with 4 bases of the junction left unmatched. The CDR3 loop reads CASSLGTGGNGYTF. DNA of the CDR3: TGCGCCAGCAGCCTAGGGACAGGGGGCAATGGCTACACCTTC.

This CDR3 reads CASSSDRGRIPSYGYTF. DNA of the CDR3: TGTGCCAGCAGTTCGGACAGGGGGCGCATCCCGAGCTATGGCTACACCTTC. The genes are TRBV28 and TRBJ1-2; 11 bases are shared with TRBD1. V lost 4 bases and J lost 4; bases outside the gene matches: 11. The CDR3 is 17 residues long. Germline CDR1 and CDR2: MDHEN and SYDVKM.

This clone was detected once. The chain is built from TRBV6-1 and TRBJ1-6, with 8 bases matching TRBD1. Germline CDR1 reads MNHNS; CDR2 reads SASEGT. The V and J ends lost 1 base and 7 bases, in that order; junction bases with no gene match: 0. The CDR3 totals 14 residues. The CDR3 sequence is CASSEGTGNSPLHF. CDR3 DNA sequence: TGTGCCAGCAGTGAAGGGACAGGGAATTCACCCCTCCACTTT.

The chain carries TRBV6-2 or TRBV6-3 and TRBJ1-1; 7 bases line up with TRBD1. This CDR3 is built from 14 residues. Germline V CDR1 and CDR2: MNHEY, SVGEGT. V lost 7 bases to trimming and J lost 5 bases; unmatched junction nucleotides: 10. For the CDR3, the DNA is TGTGCCAGCACCCCCGCAGGGGGTTGGACTGAAGCTTTCTTT. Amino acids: CASTPAGGWTEAFF.

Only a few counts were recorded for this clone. The CDR3 DNA sequence: TGTGCCAGCTCACCCGGGACTTCCCCTAATGAAAAACTGTTTTTT. This sequence encodes CASSPGTSPNEKLFF. The chain couples TRBV18 to TRBJ1-4; maybe TRBD1 (5 bases). The CDR3 length is 15 residues. Deletions cut 3 bases from V and 3 bases from J, with 11 bases between. The germline V gene has CDR1 KGHSH and CDR2 LQKENI.

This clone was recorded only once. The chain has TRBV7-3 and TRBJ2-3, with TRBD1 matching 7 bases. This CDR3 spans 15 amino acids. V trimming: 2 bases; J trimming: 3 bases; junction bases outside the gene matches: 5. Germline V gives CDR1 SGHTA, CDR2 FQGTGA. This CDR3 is CASSLSGQRTDTQYF. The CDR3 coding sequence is TGTGCCAGCAGCTTATCGGGACAGCGTACAGATACGCAGTATTTT.

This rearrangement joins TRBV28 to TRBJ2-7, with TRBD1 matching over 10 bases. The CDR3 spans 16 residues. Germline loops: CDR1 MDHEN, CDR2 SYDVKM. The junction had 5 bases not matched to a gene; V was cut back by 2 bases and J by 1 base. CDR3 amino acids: CASSLGDRGLSYEQYF. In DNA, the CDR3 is TGTGCCAGCAGTTTAGGGGACAGGGGATTGTCCTACGAGCAGTACTTC.

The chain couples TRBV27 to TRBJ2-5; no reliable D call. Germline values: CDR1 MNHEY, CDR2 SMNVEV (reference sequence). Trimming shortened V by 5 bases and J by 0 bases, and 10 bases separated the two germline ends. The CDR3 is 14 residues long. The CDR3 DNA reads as TGTGCCAGCAGTGCCCGTCAGTACCAAGAGACCCAGTACTTC. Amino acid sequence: CASSARQYQETQYF.

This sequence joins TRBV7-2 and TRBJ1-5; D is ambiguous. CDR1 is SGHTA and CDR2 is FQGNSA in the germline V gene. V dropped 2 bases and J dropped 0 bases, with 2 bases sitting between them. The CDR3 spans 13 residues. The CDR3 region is CASSLRSNQPQHF. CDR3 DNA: TGTGCCAGCAGCTTACGTAGCAATCAGCCCCAGCATTTT.

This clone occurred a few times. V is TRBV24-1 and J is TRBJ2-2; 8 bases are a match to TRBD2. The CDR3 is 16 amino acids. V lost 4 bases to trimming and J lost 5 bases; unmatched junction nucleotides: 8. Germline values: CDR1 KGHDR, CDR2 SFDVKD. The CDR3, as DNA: TGTGCCACCAGTGACTTGGCGGGAGGCGATACCGGGGAGCTGTTTTTT. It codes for CATSDLAGGDTGELFF.

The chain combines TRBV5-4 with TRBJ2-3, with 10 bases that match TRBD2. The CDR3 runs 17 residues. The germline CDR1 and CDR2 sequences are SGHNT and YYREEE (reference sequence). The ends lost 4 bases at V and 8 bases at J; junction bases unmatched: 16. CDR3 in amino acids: CASSPAAGLAVKVTQYF. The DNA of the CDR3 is TGTGCCAGCAGCCCCGCCGCCGGACTAGCGGTTAAGGTTACGCAGTATTTT.

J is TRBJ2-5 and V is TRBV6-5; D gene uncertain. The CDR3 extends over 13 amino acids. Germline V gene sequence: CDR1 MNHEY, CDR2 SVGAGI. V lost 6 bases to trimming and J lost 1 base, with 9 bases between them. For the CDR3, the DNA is TGTGCCAGCAGAAAACAGTTCCAAGAGACCCAGTACTTC. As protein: CASRKQFQETQYF.

CDR3 protein: CASSEGGRGQPQHF. For the CDR3, the DNA is TGTGCCAGCAGTGAAGGAGGCCGGGGTCAGCCCCAGCATTTT. V is TRBV6-1 and J is TRBJ1-5, with D unclear. Trimming pared 1 base from V and 6 bases from J, leaving 10 bases between. CDR3 size: 14 residues. Germline CDR1 reads MNHNS; CDR2 reads SASEGT.